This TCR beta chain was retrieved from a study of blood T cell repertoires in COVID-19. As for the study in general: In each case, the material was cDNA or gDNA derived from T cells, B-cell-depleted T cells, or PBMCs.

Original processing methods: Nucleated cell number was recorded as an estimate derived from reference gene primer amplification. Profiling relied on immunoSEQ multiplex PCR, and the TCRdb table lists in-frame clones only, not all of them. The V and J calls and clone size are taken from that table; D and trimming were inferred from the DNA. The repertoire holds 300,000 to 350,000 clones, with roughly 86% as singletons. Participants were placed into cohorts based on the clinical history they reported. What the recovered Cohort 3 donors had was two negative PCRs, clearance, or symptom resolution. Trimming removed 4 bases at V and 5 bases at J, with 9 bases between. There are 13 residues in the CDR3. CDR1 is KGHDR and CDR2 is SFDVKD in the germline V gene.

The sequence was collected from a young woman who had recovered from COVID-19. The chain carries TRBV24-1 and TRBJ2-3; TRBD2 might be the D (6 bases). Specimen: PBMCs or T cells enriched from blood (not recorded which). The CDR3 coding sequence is TGTGCCACCAGTGAGGGGACTTTAGATACGCAGTATTTT. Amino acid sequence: CATSEGTLDTQYF.